This T cell receptor beta chain stems from a study of cytomegalovirus exposure and HLA in healthy donors. Notes on the study in general: The listing of 160 or so TCR beta chains classed them as cytomegalovirus-associated. There were a few CMV-associated chains whose specificity for CMV antigens was confirmed in vitro. Reported performance of the classifier showed diagnosis of cytomegalovirus status with high specificity and sensitivity.

The data were produced by immunoSEQ multiplex PCR, yet TCRdb's version contains in-frame clones alone and is incomplete. Of approximately 260,000 clones listed, approximately 86% are singletons. Trimming took 5 bases from V and 5 from J; bases not matched to a gene: 22. The CDR3 consists of 19 residues. From germline, CDR1 is MDHEN and CDR2 SYDVKM. To note about this clone: The antigen is not known.

Donors were drawn from the approximately 120-subject validation cohort, separate from the roughly 700-subject first cohort. The chain employs TRBV28 and TRBJ1-1; 8 bases align to TRBD1. Input material: PBMCs. The receptor comes from a woman between 18 and 29 years old in good health and CMV-seronegative. For the CDR3, the DNA is TGTGCCAGCAGTGCCCGCCCACTGACCCGCAGGGGGCTTTGGACTGAAGCTTTCTTT. Protein: CASSARPLTRRGLWTEAFF. Complete variable domain (other parts from reference TRBV28 and TRBJ1-1): DVKVTQSSRYLVKRTGEKVFLECVQDMDHENMFWYRQDPGLGLRLIYFSYDVKMKEKGDIPEGYSVSREKKERFSLILESASTNQTSMYLCASSARPLTRRGLWTEAFFGQGTRLTVV.